Each of the 15 T cell receptor beta chains below was sequenced from the same sample in a study of CD8 T cells in Susac syndrome. The authors reverse transcribed roughly 0.5 to 1 ug RNA with random hexamers. TCRdb independently ran MiXCR on the immunoSEQ multiplex PCR reads; one entry per CDR3 protein. The profile shows under 200,000 distinct CDR3 sequences, around 95% of them singletons. The sample comprised CD4+ T cells from PBMCs. The receptors originated from a human donor in good health.

V is TRBV6-5 and J is TRBJ2-7; D gene uncertain. The CDR3 is 14 residues long. The V gene lost 6 bases and the J gene lost 4 bases, with 16 bases spanning the gap. Germline-derived CDR1 and CDR2 are MNHEY and SVGAGI. The CDR3 is CASRRQTPLYEQYF. The CDR3 DNA reads TGTGCCAGCAGGAGGCAGACCCCACTGTACGAGCAGTACTTC.

CDR3 sequence (DNA): TGTGCCAGTAGTGCCAGGGAGTATCAGCCCCAGCATTTT. As protein: CASSAREYQPQHF. The rearrangement uses TRBV19 and TRBJ1-5; a possible D gene is TRBD1 (5 bases). V dropped 5 bases and J dropped 5 bases, with 10 bases sitting between them. The germline V gene has CDR1 LNHDA and CDR2 SQIVND (reference sequence). This CDR3 comprises 13 residues.

This CDR3 reads CASSLGAGEWETQYF. Here the CDR3 DNA reads TGTGCCAGCAGCTTAGGGGCAGGGGAGTGGGAGACCCAGTACTTC. This sequence joins TRBV7-2 and TRBJ2-5; tentatively, D is TRBD1 (6 bases). CDR1 and CDR2 from the germline V gene are SGHTA and FQGNSA. V lost 1 base and J 5 bases, leaving 14 bases between the germline ends. The CDR3 spans 15 residues.

V and J are TRBV3-1 and TRBJ1-5; D is ambiguous. Germline V gives CDR1 LGHDT, CDR2 YNNKEL (reference sequence). With 0 bases removed from V and 2 bases from J, the gap between germline ends came to 8 bases. The CDR3 sequence is 15 residues long. The CDR3: CASSQEGWGNQPQHF. The CDR3 nucleotides read TGTGCCAGCAGCCAAGAGGGCTGGGGCAATCAGCCCCAGCATTTT.

The V call is TRBV20-1, the J call TRBJ2-7; D is possibly TRBD2 (5 bases). Between the trimmed V and J ends, which lost 1 base and 1 base, there was a span of 14 bases. The CDR3 runs 15 residues. Germline CDR1 is DFQATT and CDR2 is SNEGSKA (reference sequence). The CDR3 bases are TGCAGTGCTAGAGGTAGGCTAGCTCGTTCCTACGAGCAGTACGTC. Protein product: CSARGRLARSYEQYV.

V gene TRBV5-1 combines with J gene TRBJ2-7, with a possible D match to TRBD2 (6 bases). The V end was cut by 3 bases, the J end by 7 bases, with 17 bases between. Germline CDR1 reads SGHRS; CDR2 reads YFSETQ. The CDR3 totals 14 residues. The CDR3 DNA reads as TGCGCCAGCAGCTGGGACTCTCAGGGCCGGGAGCAGTACGTC. Translating gives CASSWDSQGREQYV.

The CDR3: CASSHTGTGANVLTF. The CDR3 DNA reads as TGTGCCAGCAGCCATACAGGGACAGGGGCCAACGTCCTGACTTTC. The V gene is TRBV3-1, the J gene TRBJ2-6; a weak D match, TRBD1 (6 bases). Germline-derived CDR1 and CDR2 are LGHDT and YNNKEL (reference sequence). The CDR3 contains 15 residues. V lost 3 bases and J lost 4, with 10 bases in between.

The gene calls are TRBV28 and TRBJ1-2; TRBD1 is a possible D gene (5 bases). This CDR3 spans 12 amino acids. V lost 8 bases, J lost 5 bases, and 12 bases lay in between. Per the germline V gene, CDR1 is MDHEN and CDR2 is SYDVKM. The CDR3 loop reads CASLGGQYGYTF. As DNA, the CDR3 is TGTGCCAGCCTCGGGGGTCAATATGGCTACACCTTC.

The chain combines TRBV24-1 with TRBJ2-1; maybe TRBD2 (5 bases). Deletions cut 5 bases from V and 0 bases from J, with 16 bases between. This CDR3 is 17 amino acids long. Germline V gives CDR1 KGHDR, CDR2 SFDVKD. CDR3 coding DNA: TGTGCCACCAGTGCCACGGACTCCTGGAGCTCCTACAATGAGCAGTTCTTC. The encoded protein is CATSATDSWSSYNEQFF.

This clonotype was recorded once. CDR3 loop: CASSLGWGVGTQYF. In DNA form, the CDR3 reads TGTGCCAGCAGCTTAGGTTGGGGGGTAGGGACCCAGTACTTC. This chain uses TRBV7-8 with TRBJ2-5, with a weak D call TRBD2 (6 bases). With 1 base removed from V and 7 bases from J, the gap between germline ends came to 13 bases. Germline V gene sequence: CDR1 SGHVS, CDR2 FQNEAQ. The CDR3 sequence is 14 residues long.

The V gene is TRBV20-1, the J gene TRBJ2-4, with 8 bases matching TRBD2. Germline loops: CDR1 DFQATT, CDR2 SNEGSKA (reference sequence). The CDR3 consists of 13 residues. Trimming cost V 0 bases and J 15 bases; bases outside gene matches: 10. The CDR3 bases are TGCAGTGCTAGAGAGGCGGGAGCGGGAGATCGGTACTTC. This translates into CSAREAGAGDRYF.

V and J are TRBV29-1 and TRBJ2-3; D ambiguous. V was pared by 0 bases and J by 6 bases, with 7 bases between. The CDR3 sequence is 12 residues long. Germline loops: CDR1 SQVTM, CDR2 ANQGSEA. CDR3 bases: TGCAGCGTTGAAGATCTAATGGATACGCAGTATTTT. Its protein product is CSVEDLMDTQYF.

The chain joins TRBV7-2 to TRBJ2-1, with 8 bases aligning to TRBD1. The CDR3 length is 13 residues. V was pared by 5 bases and J by 7 bases, with 4 bases of the junction left unmatched. Germline V lookup: CDR1 SGHTA, CDR2 FQGNSA. The DNA for the CDR3 is TGTGCCAGCAGCGTGGACAGGGCAAATGAGCAGTTCTTC. Translated, it gives CASSVDRANEQFF.

Only a few counts were recorded for this clonotype. The chain is built from TRBV7-2 and TRBJ2-1; 7 bases agree with TRBD2. This CDR3 region has 15 residues. The junction had 1 base not matched to a gene; V was cut back by 0 bases and J by 2 bases. CDR1 is SGHTA and CDR2 is FQGNSA in the germline V gene. The CDR3 region is CASSLAGGAYNEQFF. As DNA, the CDR3 is TGTGCCAGCAGCTTAGCGGGGGGGGCCTACAATGAGCAGTTCTTC. The full variable domain, with the rest looked up from reference TRBV7-2 and TRBJ2-1, is GAGVSQSPSNKVTEKGKDVELRCDPISGHTALYWYRQSLGQGLEFLIYFQGNSAPDKSGLPSDRFSAERTGGSVSTLTIQRTQQEDSAVYLCASSLAGGAYNEQFFGPGTRLTVL.

This clonotype was seen once. The CDR3 here is CASSELRGDYGYTF. CDR3 in DNA: TGTGCCAGCAGTGAGCTCAGGGGAGACTATGGCTACACCTTC. This chain connects TRBV2 to TRBJ1-2, with a weak D call TRBD1 (6 bases). The length of the CDR3 is 14 residues. V was trimmed by 3 bases and J by 3 bases, leaving 11 bases between them. CDR1 SNHLY and CDR2 FYNNEI come from the germline V gene.